A single sample gave rise to the 32 T cell receptor beta chains below, sequenced in a study of T cells expressing NK-cell markers. TCRdb reanalyzed the 5' RACE reads, giving one entry per CDR3 protein sequence and no DNA. The specimen's table records about 460,000 distinct CDR3 sequences. Sequenced material: blood T cells: a sorted CD56 or NKG2C T cell subset, CD4+ or CD8+ T cells, or bulk PBMC T cells (not recorded which). The receptor source for this set is a woman between 50 and 59 years old in good health.

The chain carries TRBV3-1 and TRBJ2-1; TCRdb calls TRBD2, which cannot be checked without DNA. Per the germline V gene, CDR1 is LGHDT and CDR2 is YNNKEL (reference sequence). This CDR3 is 15 amino acids long. CDR3 region: CASSGEREGRDEQFF.

This sequence joins TRBV5-1 and TRBJ1-2; checking the TCRdb D call of TRBD1 is not possible without DNA. The CDR3 has 13 residues. Germline assignment: CDR1 SGHRS and CDR2 YFSETQ. The CDR3 loop is CASHTGGVYGYTF.

The chain is built from TRBV20-1 and TRBJ2-1; the D call from TCRdb, TRBD2, cannot be confirmed without DNA. The CDR3 has 17 amino acids. Germline CDR1 DFQATT, CDR2 SNEGSKA (reference sequence). The CDR3 reads CSANPKPLAGTYNEQFF.

The rearrangement joins TRBV3-1 to TRBJ2-7. CDR3 length equals 14 residues. Germline-derived CDR1 and CDR2 are LGHDT and YNNKEL (reference sequence). CDR3 sequence reads: CASSQQGNVHEQYF.

V is TRBV20-1 and J is TRBJ2-3. The CDR3 extends over 13 amino acids. Germline V gene lookup returns CDR1 DFQATT and CDR2 SNEGSKA (reference sequence). CDR3: CSAIGRGTDTQYF.

This sequence joins TRBV5-1 and TRBJ2-5; with no DNA, the TCRdb D assignment of TRBD2 cannot be verified. The CDR3 consists of 16 residues. Germline assignment: CDR1 SGHRS and CDR2 YFSETQ. The CDR3: CASSDLLAGEIETQYF.

The chain combines TRBV5-1 with TRBJ2-7; TCRdb lists TRBD1, though no DNA is available to test this call. CDR3 size: 14 residues. From germline, CDR1 is SGHRS and CDR2 YFSETQ. CDR3 protein: CASSFTGSGYEQYF.

The chain links TRBV12-3 or TRBV12-4 to TRBJ2-3; TCRdb selects TRBD1, and the lack of DNA leaves this call unchecked. CDR3 length: 17 amino acids. The CDR3 loop is CASSIPDRTQGVDTQYF.

CDR3 sequence: CSVERTQDTQYF. The V and J genes are TRBV29-1 and TRBJ2-3. CDR1 is SQVTM, CDR2 ANQGSEA, per germline. The length of the CDR3 is 12 residues.

The J gene is TRBJ2-2, the V gene TRBV24-1; TCRdb's assignment of TRBD2 cannot be checked, as there is no DNA. The CDR3 is 14 residues long. CDR1 and CDR2 from the germline V gene are KGHDR and SFDVKD. CDR3 protein: CATESGTYTGELFF.

The chain employs TRBV9 and TRBJ2-7; TCRdb outputs TRBD1, but without DNA this stays unchecked. CDR1 SGDLS and CDR2 YYNGEE come from the germline V gene. This CDR3 comprises 14 residues. CDR3 sequence reads: CASSVSNRVREQYF.

The chain uses TRBV29-1 and TRBJ1-6. The CDR3 has 13 amino acids. Germline CDR1 reads SQVTM; CDR2 reads ANQGSEA. The CDR3 loop reads CSVAVGGSSPLHF.

This chain links TRBV6-5 with TRBJ1-2; there is no DNA to check the TCRdb D call of TRBD1. Germline V CDR1 and CDR2: MNHEY, SVGAGI. This CDR3 is 12 amino acids long. CDR3 amino acids: CASTDRVRGYTF.

J is TRBJ2-1 and V is TRBV29-1; TCRdb outputs TRBD2, but without DNA this stays unchecked. The CDR3 is made up of 15 amino acids. Per the germline V gene, CDR1 is SQVTM and CDR2 is ANQGSEA. The CDR3 loop is CSVGGAGGIPREQFF.

The chain has TRBV29-1 and TRBJ1-5. The CDR3 consists of 13 residues. Germline lookup yields CDR1 SQVTM and CDR2 ANQGSEA. This CDR3 reads CSVADNAGQPQHF.

This chain links TRBV28 with TRBJ1-5. Germline CDR1 reads MDHEN; CDR2 reads SYDVKM. The CDR3 runs to 13 residues. The CDR3 region is CASSRRYNQPQHF. Full variable domain (outside the CDR3, taken from reference TRBV28 and TRBJ1-5): DVKVTQSSRYLVKRTGEKVFLECVQDMDHENMFWYRQDPGLGLRLIYFSYDVKMKEKGDIPEGYSVSREKKERFSLILESASTNQTSMYLCASSRRYNQPQHFGDGTRLSIL.

The J gene is TRBJ1-1, the V gene TRBV6-5; as DNA is missing, the TRBD1 call by TCRdb cannot be tested. Germline assignment: CDR1 MNHEY and CDR2 SVGAGI. The CDR3 sequence is 17 residues long. CDR3 region: CASSHERGQLSRTEAFF.

The chain recombines TRBV7-8 with TRBJ1-2; TCRdb returns TRBD1, unconfirmable since there is no DNA. This CDR3 is built from 14 residues. Germline V lookup: CDR1 SGHVS, CDR2 FQNEAQ. CDR3 residues: CASSLDRSIYGYTF.

The genes are TRBV20-1 and TRBJ1-5; TCRdb's D call of TRBD1 is untestable without DNA. Germline CDR1 is DFQATT and CDR2 is SNEGSKA (reference sequence). CDR3 size: 14 residues. The CDR3 sequence is CSAETGGGNQPQHF.

The V gene is TRBV24-1, the J gene TRBJ1-2; the TCRdb D gene call, TRBD1, has no DNA to confirm it. Germline-derived CDR1 and CDR2 are KGHDR and SFDVKD. This CDR3 spans 15 amino acids. CDR3 region: CATSDLPGTGNGYTF.

CDR3 residues: CASSGTDFYGYTF. The V gene is TRBV27, the J gene TRBJ1-2; the D call from TCRdb, TRBD1, cannot be confirmed without DNA. Germline V gives CDR1 MNHEY, CDR2 SMNVEV (reference sequence). CDR3 length: 13 residues.

The J gene is TRBJ2-7, the V gene TRBV2. This CDR3 is 15 amino acids long. CDR1 is SNHLY, CDR2 FYNNEI, per germline. CDR3 sequence reads: CASRKLGRIDYEQYF.

The chain is built from TRBV5-1 and TRBJ2-2; TCRdb's D gene call, TRBD1, goes unchecked for lack of DNA. Germline lookup yields CDR1 SGHRS and CDR2 YFSETQ. This CDR3 contains 16 residues. Here the CDR3 reads CASSAKQGWDTGELFF.

The chain is built from TRBV24-1 and TRBJ2-3; TCRdb gives TRBD1 as the D gene, but with no DNA this cannot be confirmed. The CDR3 consists of 14 residues. CDR1 and CDR2 from the germline V gene are KGHDR and SFDVKD. The CDR3 protein is CATSGQDRTDTQYF.

This chain connects TRBV4-2 to TRBJ2-2; the TRBD2 assignment by TCRdb is unverifiable without DNA. Germline V lookup: CDR1 LGHNA, CDR2 YNFKEQ. The CDR3 extends over 16 amino acids. CDR3 residues: CASSQDLAGEFGELFF.

The V call is TRBV29-1, the J call TRBJ1-1; TCRdb reports TRBD1, a call that lacks DNA to check it against. CDR1 and CDR2 (germline): SQVTM, ANQGSEA. This CDR3 region has 13 residues. CDR3 sequence: CSVESAGKFQAFF.

The J gene is TRBJ2-5, the V gene TRBV20-1; the TCRdb D gene call, TRBD1, has no DNA to confirm it. This CDR3 comprises 14 residues. Per the germline V gene, CDR1 is DFQATT and CDR2 is SNEGSKA (reference sequence). The CDR3 loop is CSTYPRTNQETQYF.

The rearrangement joins TRBV12-3 or TRBV12-4 to TRBJ2-2. The CDR3 consists of 17 residues. Here the CDR3 reads CASSSGSSGINTGELFF.

The J gene is TRBJ1-5, the V gene TRBV27; no DNA is available, so the TRBD1 call from TCRdb remains unchecked. Germline V gene data show CDR1 as MNHEY and CDR2 as SMNVEV (reference sequence). This CDR3 is built from 15 residues. CDR3 region: CASSLSRGRDQPQHF.

The gene calls are TRBV5-6 and TRBJ2-5; TCRdb calls TRBD2, which cannot be checked without DNA. The CDR3 covers 17 residues. Germline V lookup: CDR1 SGHDT, CDR2 YYEEEE. The CDR3 region is CASSPGTSGRIRETQYF.

The rearrangement uses TRBV5-1 and TRBJ2-5; no DNA is available, so the TRBD2 call from TCRdb remains unchecked. CDR3 length: 16 residues. Germline V gene data show CDR1 as SGHRS and CDR2 as YFSETQ. The chain's CDR3 is CASSSLGSGKGETQYF.

The CDR3 here is CASSQEGALGVQHF. This chain connects TRBV3-1 to TRBJ1-5. This CDR3 has 14 residues. Germline assignment: CDR1 LGHDT and CDR2 YNNKEL (reference sequence).